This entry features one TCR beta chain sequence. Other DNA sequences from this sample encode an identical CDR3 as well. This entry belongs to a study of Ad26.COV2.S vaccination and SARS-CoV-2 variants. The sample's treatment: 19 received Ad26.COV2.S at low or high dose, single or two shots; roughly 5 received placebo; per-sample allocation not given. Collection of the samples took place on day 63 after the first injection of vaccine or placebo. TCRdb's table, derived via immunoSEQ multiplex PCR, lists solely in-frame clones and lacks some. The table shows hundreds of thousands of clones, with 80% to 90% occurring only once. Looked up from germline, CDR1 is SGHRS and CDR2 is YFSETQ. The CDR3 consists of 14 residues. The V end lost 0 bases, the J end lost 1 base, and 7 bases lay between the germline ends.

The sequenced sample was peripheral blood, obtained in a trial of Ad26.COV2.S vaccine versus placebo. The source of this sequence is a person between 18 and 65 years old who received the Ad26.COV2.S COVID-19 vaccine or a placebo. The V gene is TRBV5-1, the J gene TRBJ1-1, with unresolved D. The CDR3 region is CASSLARGNTEAFF. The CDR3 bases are TGCGCCAGCAGCTTGGCCCGCGGGAACACTGAAGCTTTCTTT. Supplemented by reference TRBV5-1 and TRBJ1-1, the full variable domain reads KAGVTQTPRYLIKTRGQQVTLSCSPISGHRSVSWYQQTPGQGLQFLFEYFSETQRNKGNFPGRFSGRQFSNSRSEMNVSTLELGDSALYLCASSLARGNTEAFFGQGTRLTVV.